This T cell receptor beta chain comes out of a study of blood T cell repertoires in COVID-19. Study background: The study drew acute and convalescent COVID-19 samples from the United States, Italy and Spain. Sample material is recorded as cDNA or gDNA derived from T cells, B-cell-depleted T cells, or PBMCs.

In the authors' methods: Cell counts per sample came from amplifying reference gene primers. Data came from immunoSEQ multiplex PCR; TCRdb stores just in-frame clones and leaves some out. For V, J and clone size, that table is used; D and trimming come from the DNA. The table lists 130,000 to 150,000 clones, approximately 87% of them singletons. J gave up 7 bases and V 3 bases, and 9 bases lay outside the gene matches. The CDR3 totals 16 residues. CDR1 ENHRY and CDR2 SYGVKD come from the germline V gene. The sample holds a few counts of this clone. The sequence was obtained from a woman between 50 and 59 years old with active or convalescent COVID-19. The chain carries TRBV10-3 and TRBJ1-4; 9 bases are a match to TRBD1. Sequencing was performed on peripheral blood. CDR3 in DNA: TGTGCCATCAGTGACCTCGGGGGACAGGGCGGTGAAAAACTGTTTTTT. Translating it yields CAISDLGGQGGEKLFF.